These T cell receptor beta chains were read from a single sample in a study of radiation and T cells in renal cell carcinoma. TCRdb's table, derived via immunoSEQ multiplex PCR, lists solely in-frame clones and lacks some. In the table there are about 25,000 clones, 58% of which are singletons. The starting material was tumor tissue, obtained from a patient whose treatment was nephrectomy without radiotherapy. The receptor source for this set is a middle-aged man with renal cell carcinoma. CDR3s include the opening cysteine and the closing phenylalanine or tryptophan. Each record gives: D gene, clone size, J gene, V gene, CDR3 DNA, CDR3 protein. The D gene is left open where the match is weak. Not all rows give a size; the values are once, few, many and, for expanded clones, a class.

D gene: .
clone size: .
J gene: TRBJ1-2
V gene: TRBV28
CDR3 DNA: TGTGCCAGCAGACTACCCCGAGGTACTAACTATGGCTACACCTTC
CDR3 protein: CASRLPRGTNYGYTF

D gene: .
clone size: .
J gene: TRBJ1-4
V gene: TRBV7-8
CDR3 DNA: TGTGCCAGCAGCTTGTCAGGGTGGGGTGGTTTCGATGAAAAACTGTTTTTT
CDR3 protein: CASSLSGWGGFDEKLFF

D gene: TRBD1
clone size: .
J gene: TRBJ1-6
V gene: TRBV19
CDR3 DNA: TGTGCCAGTAGTATTGGGGGACAGGGAAATTCACCCCTCCACTTT
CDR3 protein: CASSIGGQGNSPLHF

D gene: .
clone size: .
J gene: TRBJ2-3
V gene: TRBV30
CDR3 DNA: TGTGCCTCCCCTTCGCGGGAAGGAGGCACAGATACGCAGTATTTT
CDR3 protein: CASPSREGGTDTQYF

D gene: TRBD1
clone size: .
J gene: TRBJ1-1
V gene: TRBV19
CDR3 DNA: TGTGCCAGTAGTAGAGGAGACAGGGGGGTTACTGAAGCTTTCTTT
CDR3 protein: CASSRGDRGVTEAFF

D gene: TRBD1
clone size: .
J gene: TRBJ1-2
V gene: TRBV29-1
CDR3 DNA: TGCAGCGTTGAAGGACAGGGTCCCTATGGCTACACCTTC
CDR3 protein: CSVEGQGPYGYTF

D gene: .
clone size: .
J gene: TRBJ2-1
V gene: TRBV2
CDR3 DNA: TGTGCCAGCATCAGGGACCAAAACAATGAGCAGTTCTTC
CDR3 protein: CASIRDQNNEQFF

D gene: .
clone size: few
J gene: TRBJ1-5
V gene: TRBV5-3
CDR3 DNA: TGTGCCAGAAGCCCGGTAGACCTTCATCAGCCCCAGCATTTT
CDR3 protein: CARSPVDLHQPQHF

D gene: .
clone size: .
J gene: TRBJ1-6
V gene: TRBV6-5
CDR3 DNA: TGTGCCAGCAGCTGGACGTCGGCTAATTCACCCCTCCACTTT
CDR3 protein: CASSWTSANSPLHF

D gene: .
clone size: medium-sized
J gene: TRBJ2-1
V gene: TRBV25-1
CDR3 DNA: TGTGCCAGCAGTGACGTGGGGCAGGGAAAAGCCTACAATGAGCAGTTCTTC
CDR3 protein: CASSDVGQGKAYNEQFF